Given below is one T cell receptor beta chain in context. Method: immunoSEQ multiplex PCR; TCRdb's copy keeps in-frame clones and lacks some. The sample comprises under 150,000 clones, roughly nine tenths of which are singletons, and about 3% rests with the top ten. The data derive from a study of T cell responses to AZD1222 COVID-19 vaccine. CDR1 and CDR2 from the germline V gene are DFQATT and SNEGSKA (reference sequence). The length of the CDR3 is 11 residues. The starting material was peripheral blood, obtained on day 0 of AZD1222 vaccination. This TCR derives from an adult in good health. This chain uses TRBV20-1 with TRBJ1-1; D not resolved. The DNA for the CDR3 is TGCGGGAGACGGATGAACACTGAAGCTTTCTTT. Residues: CGRRMNTEAFF.